What follows are 21 T cell receptor beta chains derived from one specimen sequenced in a study of blood T cell repertoires in COVID-19. Profiled with immunoSEQ multiplex PCR; TCRdb holds only in-frame clones, not every one. The sample consists of 100,000 to 130,000 clones, just over 90% of them appearing once. The sequencing sample was made of peripheral blood. The receptor set was obtained from a woman younger than 45 with acute or convalescent COVID-19.

Here the CDR3 DNA reads TGTGCCAGCAGCTTTCAGACAGGGGGCGGTGGAAACACCATATATTTT. It yields the protein CASSFQTGGGGNTIYF. The chain joins TRBV7-9 to TRBJ1-3, with TRBD1 matching over 10 bases. J lost 3 bases, V lost 3 bases, and 5 bases had no gene match. Germline values: CDR1 SEHNR, CDR2 FQNEAQ (reference sequence). The CDR3 is 16 residues long. Full variable domain (outside the CDR3, taken from reference TRBV7-9 and TRBJ1-3): DTGVSQNPRHKITKRGQNVTFRCDPISEHNRLYWYRQTLGQGPEFLTYFQNEAQLEKSRLLSDRFSAERPKGSFSTLEIQRTEQGDSAMYLCASSFQTGGGGNTIYFGEGSWLTVV.

This chain connects TRBV6-5 to TRBJ2-7, with 7 bases that match TRBD2. The J segment lost 0 bases and the V segment lost 5 bases, leaving 7 bases of the junction unmatched. The CDR3 totals 15 residues. Germline CDR1 reads MNHEY; CDR2 reads SVGAGI. The CDR3 protein is CASSPSGASSYEQYF. The CDR3, as DNA: TGTGCCAGCAGTCCGAGCGGGGCTAGCTCCTACGAGCAGTACTTC.

The chain uses TRBV19 and TRBJ1-1, with D tentatively TRBD1 (5 bases). This CDR3 region has 15 residues. The ends were cut back, 3 bases at V and 0 bases at J, with 11 bases in the middle. The germline V gene has CDR1 LNHDA and CDR2 SQIVND (reference sequence). The CDR3 loop reads CASSIAGIMNTEAFF. The DNA for the CDR3 is TGTGCCAGTAGTATCGCAGGGATCATGAACACTGAAGCTTTCTTT.

The gene calls are TRBV15 and TRBJ1-2; tentative D call: TRBD1 (6 bases). V was pared by 5 bases and J by 4 bases, with 17 bases between. Germline CDR1 reads LNHNV; CDR2 reads YYDKDF (reference sequence). This CDR3 spans 15 amino acids. This CDR3 reads CATSGDTGQSYGYTF. The CDR3, as DNA: TGTGCCACCAGCGGTGACACGGGACAAAGCTATGGCTACACCTTC. Using reference TRBV15 and TRBJ1-2 for the parts outside the CDR3, the full variable domain is DAMVIQNPRYQVTQFGKPVTLSCSQTLNHNVMYWYQQKSSQAPKLLFHYYDKDFNNEADTPDNFQSRRPNTSFCFLDIRSPGLGDTAMYLCATSGDTGQSYGYTFGSGTRLTVV.

This rearrangement joins TRBV15 to TRBJ2-7; a weak D match, TRBD1 (6 bases). Germline values: CDR1 LNHNV, CDR2 YYDKDF (reference sequence). This CDR3 is 15 amino acids long. Deletions cut 4 bases from V and 9 bases from J, with 22 bases between. The CDR3 bases are TGTGCCACCAGCAAAGTACCGGACAGCCGGTGGGGGCAGTACTTC. Encoded protein: CATSKVPDSRWGQYF.

The sample holds one count of this clone. The chain joins TRBV2 to TRBJ2-3; 9 nucleotides match TRBD2. The V gene's germline CDR1 is SNHLY and CDR2 FYNNEI. This CDR3 is built from 16 residues. V gave up 5 bases and J gave up 2 bases; unmatched junction bases: 8. The CDR3 loop is CASSPNLGLATDTQYF. The CDR3 DNA follows: TGTGCCAGCAGTCCGAATCTGGGACTAGCCACAGATACGCAGTATTTT.

J is TRBJ1-2 and V is TRBV5-1; D remains unclear. The CDR3 is 11 amino acids. The ends were cut back, 4 bases at V and 6 bases at J, with 7 bases in the middle. Germline loops: CDR1 SGHRS, CDR2 YFSETQ. The CDR3 DNA reads TGCGCCAGCAGCACCGGTGATGGCTACACCTTC. This codes for CASSTGDGYTF.

This sequence joins TRBV19 and TRBJ2-4; 8 positions match TRBD1. Trimming removed 4 bases from V and 0 bases from J; junction bases left unmatched: 14. The CDR3 runs to 19 residues. Germline values: CDR1 LNHDA, CDR2 SQIVND (reference sequence). CDR3 sequence reads: CASSRTGTGHQLAKNIQYF. For the CDR3, the DNA is TGTGCCAGTAGTAGGACCGGGACAGGACACCAACTAGCCAAAAACATTCAGTACTTC.

To note about this clone: Other DNA sequences in this sample translate to the same CDR3. J is TRBJ2-1 and V is TRBV13; 8 positions match TRBD2. The CDR3 spans 15 residues. The trim removed 5 bases at V and 3 bases at J, leaving 6 bases unmatched. Germline CDR1 and CDR2: PRHDT and FYEKMQ (reference sequence). The CDR3 spells CASSPQAGVYNEQFF. The CDR3 coding sequence is TGTGCCAGCAGCCCTCAAGCGGGGGTCTACAATGAGCAGTTCTTC. The full variable domain, rest sourced from reference TRBV13 and TRBJ2-1, is AAGVIQSPRHLIKEKRETATLKCYPIPRHDTVYWYQQGPGQDPQFLISFYEKMQSDKGSIPDRFSAQQFSDYHSELNMSSLELGDSALYFCASSPQAGVYNEQFFGPGTRLTVL.

V and J are TRBV7-3 and TRBJ1-6, with D uncertain. The CDR3 is 15 amino acids. V was trimmed by 5 bases and J by 6 bases, leaving 14 bases between them. Per the germline V gene, CDR1 is SGHTA and CDR2 is FQGTGA. The CDR3 coding sequence is TGTGCCAGCAGCCTTGGAGGGTACGGTAATTCACCCCTCCACTTT. It is translated as CASSLGGYGNSPLHF.

This clone appeared once. This chain's CDR3 is CASRGTAKETQYF. CDR3 nucleotide sequence: TGTGCCAGCAGGGGGACTGCGAAAGAGACCCAGTACTTC. This chain connects TRBV28 to TRBJ2-5; perhaps TRBD2 as D (6 bases). The CDR3 contains 13 residues. V lost 6 bases, J lost 3 bases, and 11 bases lay in between. CDR1 MDHEN and CDR2 SYDVKM come from the germline V gene.

The CDR3 reads CATSERQGGWETQYF. Written as DNA, the CDR3 is TGTGCCACCAGTGAGAGACAGGGAGGTTGGGAGACCCAGTACTTC. The rearrangement links TRBV24-1 to TRBJ2-5, with a weak D call TRBD1 (7 bases). The germline V and J ends were trimmed by 4 bases and 5 bases, with 16 bases remaining between them. The CDR3 is 15 residues long. Per the germline V gene, CDR1 is KGHDR and CDR2 is SFDVKD.

V is TRBV3-1 (or the pseudogene TRBV3-2) and J is TRBJ1-2, with 8 bases lining up with TRBD1. The junction had 8 bases not matched to a gene; V was cut back by 4 bases and J by 4 bases. The CDR3 is 15 residues long. Germline assignment: CDR1 LGHDT and CDR2 YNNKEL (reference sequence). CDR3 bases: TGTGCCAGCAGCCGGACAGGGATCGGCGGCTATGGCTACACCTTC. Amino acids: CASSRTGIGGYGYTF.

The rearrangement links TRBV4-3 to TRBJ2-1; 9 bases align to TRBD2. The germline V gene encodes CDR1 LGHNA and CDR2 YSLEER. The CDR3 has 17 amino acids. With V trimmed by 2 bases and J by 7 bases, 12 bases remained unmatched. The CDR3 region has the DNA TGCGCCAGCAGCCAATTTCAGGATAGCGGGAGTCGGAATGAGCAGTTCTTC. Protein product: CASSQFQDSGSRNEQFF.

The chain is built from TRBV11-3 and TRBJ2-3; 8 nucleotides align to TRBD1. Germline-derived CDR1 and CDR2 are SGHNT and YENEEA. The CDR3 runs 14 residues. V dropped 8 bases and J dropped 3; count of bases not matched to a gene: 7. The CDR3 nucleotides read TGTGCCAGCGGCGACAGGGGCGGGACAGATACGCAGTATTTT. Amino acid sequence: CASGDRGGTDTQYF. The whole variable domain, filled in from reference TRBV11-3 and TRBJ2-3, reads EAGVVQSPRYKIIEKKQPVAFWCNPISGHNTLYWYLQNLGQGPELLIRYENEEAVDDSQLPKDRFSAERLKGVDSTLKIQPAELGDSAVYLCASGDRGGTDTQYFGPGTRLTVL.

The chain couples TRBV5-5 to TRBJ1-2, with D tentatively TRBD1 (6 bases). The CDR3 has 15 amino acids. Germline-derived CDR1 and CDR2 are SGHKS and YYEKEE (reference sequence). V gave up 0 bases and J gave up 0 bases, with 9 bases separating them. The chain's CDR3 is CASSLVGAANYGYTF. DNA of the CDR3: TGTGCCAGCAGCTTGGTGGGGGCGGCTAACTATGGCTACACCTTC.

Of note for this clone: The DNA is omitted, as the CDR3 cannot be located on it reliably, and the CDR3 follows TCRdb's listing. The V call is TRBV3-1 (or the pseudogene TRBV3-2), the J call TRBJ2-7; whether TRBD2, the table's D call, matches the DNA was not checked. The CDR3 contains 12 residues when both ends are counted. The germline V gene has CDR1 LGHDT and CDR2 YNNKEL (reference sequence). The CDR3 loop reads CASSQEVAGGNF.

The chain is built from TRBV10-3 and TRBJ2-3; 11 nucleotides match TRBD2. Trimming at V came to 2 bases and at J to 5 bases, leaving 9 bases not matched to a gene. There are 17 residues in the CDR3. Germline CDR1 reads ENHRY; CDR2 reads SYGVKD. CDR3 amino acids: CAISEDLLAGGVDTQYF. CDR3 nucleotides: TGTGCCATCAGTGAGGATCTTCTAGCGGGAGGAGTAGATACGCAGTATTTT.

The chain combines TRBV19 with TRBJ2-5; D remains ambiguous. CDR1 LNHDA and CDR2 SQIVND come from the germline V gene (reference sequence). The CDR3 extends over 16 amino acids. V lost 5 bases, J lost 2 bases, and 18 bases lay in between. DNA of the CDR3: TGTGCCAGTAGTGGATACGGTGCATGGGCACAAGAGACCCAGTACTTC. This translates into CASSGYGAWAQETQYF.

This chain connects TRBV4-1 to TRBJ1-4; D perhaps matches TRBD1 (5 bases). Germline V gene sequence: CDR1 MGHRA, CDR2 YSYEKL. CDR3 length: 13 amino acids. V was cut by 0 bases and J by 17 bases, with 16 bases left in between. CDR3 sequence (DNA): TGCGCCAGCAGCCAAGACTACATTCGGACACCATTTTTT. Its translation: CASSQDYIRTPFF.

This chain uses TRBV5-4 with TRBJ1-2, with 7 bases matching TRBD1. V was pared by 0 bases and J by 7 bases, with 6 bases of the junction left unmatched. The CDR3 extends over 14 amino acids. In germline, CDR1 is SGHNT, CDR2 YYREEE (reference sequence). CDR3 sequence (DNA): TGTGCCAGCAGCTTGGGACAGGGCCTGGGTGGCTACACCTTC. Translation gives CASSLGQGLGGYTF.